This TCR beta chain was observed in a study of T cell responses to AZD1222 COVID-19 vaccine. The study's findings and limits: Two AZD1222 administrations were followed by greater Spike-specific TCR breadth and depth. The donor group comprised mostly white British people and more females; the analysis possibly underestimated clonal diversity. Seropositive AZD1222 recipients at baseline numbered only 6 or 7.

Regarding this clone: The target antigen is unknown.

Trimming left V 2 bases short and J 1 base short, with 15 bases between. The CDR3 loop spans 16 amino acids. Looked up from germline, CDR1 is SGHDT and CDR2 is YYEEEE. Sequencing was performed with immunoSEQ multiplex PCR; in TCRdb, only in-frame clones are kept and a portion is missing. The sample records over 110,000 clones, about 90% being singletons. Doses given second, at about 4 or about 12 weeks, were pooled. The clonotype originates from an adult who received the AZD1222 COVID-19 vaccine. The chain recombines TRBV5-6 with TRBJ1-2; no clear D gene. The source was peripheral blood, collected 28 days after the second AZD1222 dose. The DNA for the CDR3 is TGTGCCAGCAGCTTTTCGGGCCCAATACTTAACTATGGCTACACCTTC. It encodes CASSFSGPILNYGYTF.